This entry describes one T cell receptor (beta chain). As yet, its antigen is unknown. The data belong to a study of cytomegalovirus exposure and HLA in healthy donors. Study as a whole: The study placed approximately 80% of its approximately 430 genotyped donors in the Caucasian-associated ancestry cluster. Study-wide findings and caveats: Most of the TCR beta V segments (in an earlier analysis) were productive either about 87% or about 30% of the time. Generally TCR sequences proved uncommon, though certain public TCRs appeared in numerous donors.

Germline CDR1 reads ENHRY; CDR2 reads SYGVKD. This CDR3 comprises 13 residues. Trimming took 0 bases from V and 5 from J, leaving 6 bases between them. A multiplex PCR was run with 60 Vbeta primers and 13 Jbeta primers. Some clones are missing from TCRdb's copy, which holds only in-frame ones; the method was immunoSEQ multiplex PCR. The profile shows approximately 120,000 clones, around 80% of them singletons. The receptor was derived from a man between 50 and 59 years old in good health and CMV-seronegative. V gene TRBV10-3 combines with J gene TRBJ2-3; D gene uncertain. The specimen sequenced was PBMCs. The chain's CDR3 is CAISESQIDTQYF. DNA for the CDR3: TGTGCCATCAGTGAGTCGCAGATAGATACGCAGTATTTT.